Listed below are T cell receptor beta chains from one sample, sequenced in a study of blood T cell repertoires in COVID-19. TCRdb's table, derived via immunoSEQ multiplex PCR, lists solely in-frame clones and lacks some. The sample records 89,000 or so clones, around 85% being singletons. The sequenced sample consisted of peripheral blood. All receptors derive from a man older than 75 with acute or convalescent COVID-19. Each CDR3 is given with its conserved first and last residue. The D gene is left open where the match is weak. Clone size is given for some rows only: seen once, a few or many times, or a class if the clone is expanded.

clone_size	j_call	d_call	v_call	cdr3_nt	cdr3_aa
-	TRBJ2-2	-	TRBV11-2	TGTGCCAGCAGCTTAAACGGAGCGAACACCGGGGAGCTGTTTTTT	CASSLNGANTGELFF
-	TRBJ2-4	-	TRBV6-2/TRBV6-3	TGTGCCAGCAGTAGCTCCCCGGGATGGGACATTCAGTACTTC	CASSSSPGWDIQYF
-	TRBJ2-7	TRBD2	TRBV11-2	TGTGCCAGCAGCTCTAGCGGGAATAGGTACGAGCAGTACTTC	CASSSSGNRYEQYF
-	TRBJ2-7	TRBD1	TRBV4-2	TGTGCCAGCAGCCGAGACAGGGTGGTGATCGACGAGCAGTACTTC	CASSRDRVVIDEQYF
-	TRBJ1-6	-	TRBV30	TGTGCCTGGAGTCCCCGACAAAGTACTTCACCCCTCCACTTT	CAWSPRQSTSPLHF
-	TRBJ2-1	-	TRBV19	TGTGCCAGTAGTCCCGTTCGCAGCTCCTACAATGAGCAGTTCTTC	CASSPVRSSYNEQFF
-	TRBJ2-3	-	TRBV12-3/TRBV12-4	TGTGCCAGCAGCCGAGGAGGGGCAGATACGCAGTATTTT	CASSRGGADTQYF
-	TRBJ2-3	TRBD1	TRBV7-9	TGTGCCAGCAGCCGAGGGGACAGGGCTACAGATACGCAGTATTTT	CASSRGDRATDTQYF
-	TRBJ2-7	TRBD2	TRBV30	TGTGCCTGGAGAACTAGCGGGAGGCCCGGGGAGCAGTACTTC	CAWRTSGRPGEQYF
-	TRBJ1-3	TRBD1	TRBV6-5	TGTGCCAGCAGGAAGGACAGGGCCTCTGGAAACACCATATATTTT	CASRKDRASGNTIYF
-	TRBJ1-1	-	TRBV28	TGTGCCAGCACTGAGGTAGTGATGACCATGAACACTGAAGCTTTCTTT	CASTEVVMTMNTEAFF
-	TRBJ2-5	TRBD2	TRBV7-2	TGTGCCAGCAGCAACCGACTAGCGGGGAAAGAGACCCAGTACTTC	CASSNRLAGKETQYF
-	TRBJ1-5	TRBD1	TRBV10-3	TGTGCCATCAGTGACCGGGACAGGGTCTTGGGTCAGCCCCAGCATTTT	CAISDRDRVLGQPQHF
few	TRBJ2-7	-	TRBV5-6	TGTGCCAGCAGCCTGAGATCCCCGACTAGCAGGGGCCTCTTC	CASSLRSPTSRGLF
-	TRBJ2-2	-	TRBV2	TGTGCCAGCAGTGACCTCCGGGAGCCGCATACCGGGGAGCTGTTTTTT	CASSDLREPHTGELFF
-	TRBJ2-7	-	TRBV27	TGTGCCAGCAGTTTGGGGCCCGTCGCCCGGTTCTACGAGCAGTACTTC	CASSLGPVARFYEQYF
-	TRBJ1-6	-	TRBV5-5	TGTGCCAGCAGCTTGGCCCCCGGGGGGACTTCACCCCTCCACTTT	CASSLAPGGTSPLHF
-	TRBJ1-1	-	TRBV2	TGTGCCAGCAGCGAAACGGGAGGAGGCCTCGGGGAAGCTTTCTTT	CASSETGGGLGEAFF
-	TRBJ1-5	TRBD1	TRBV18	TGTGCCAGCTCACTATACCACCCACCGGGACAGGTTGTTGGCAATCAGCCCCAGCATTTT	CASSLYHPPGQVVGNQPQHF
few	TRBJ1-1	TRBD1	TRBV18	TGTGCCAGCTCACCGCTGGGACAGCGCGGGATAATGGGGACTGAAGCTTTCTTT	CASSPLGQRGIMGTEAFF
-	TRBJ1-5	-	TRBV28	TGTGCCAGCACCTTCGGCGGGCAGCCCCAGCATTTT	CASTFGGQPQHF
-	TRBJ2-7	TRBD2	TRBV5-4	TGTGCCAGCAGCCCGACTAGCGGACCCCGGGAGCAGTACTTC	CASSPTSGPREQYF
-	TRBJ2-5	-	TRBV3-1/TRBV3-2	TGTGCCAGCAGCAACTTGGAGACCCAGTACTTC	CASSNLETQYF
-	TRBJ2-1	TRBD1	TRBV18	TGTGCCAGCTCACCACCTCTGGCCAGGGGGACCTACAATGAGCAGTTCTTC	CASSPPLARGTYNEQFF
-	TRBJ2-7	TRBD1	TRBV5-1	TGCGCCAGCAGCTTGGGACAGGGGGTAGGTAGCTCCTACGAGCAGTACTTC	CASSLGQGVGSSYEQYF
-	TRBJ2-4	-	TRBV6-5	TGTGCTACCCTACTAGGCGGAAGGGCCAAAAACATTCAGTACTTC	CATLLGGRAKNIQYF
once	TRBJ2-3	-	TRBV28	TGTGCCAGCAGTTCCCAGGGACCCACAGCGGGAGATACGCAGTATTTT	CASSSQGPTAGDTQYF
-	TRBJ1-5	TRBD1	TRBV11-2	TGTGCCAGCAGCGTGGACAGGGGTCAGCCCCAGCATTTT	CASSVDRGQPQHF
-	TRBJ1-4	TRBD1	TRBV9	TGTGCCAGCAGCCTTGACAGGGGGACGGAAAAACTGTTTTTT	CASSLDRGTEKLFF
-	TRBJ1-5	TRBD1	TRBV2	TGTGCCAGCAGCCCTGATGGACAGGGCAGTCAGCCCCAGCATTTT	CASSPDGQGSQPQHF
once	TRBJ1-1	-	TRBV5-3	TGTGCCAGAAGCGGAACCGGGACAATGAACACTGAAGCTTTCTTT	CARSGTGTMNTEAFF
-	TRBJ2-2	TRBD2	TRBV7-2	TGTGCCAGCAGCAAACTAGCGGTTCAGAACACCGGGGAGCTGTTTTTT	CASSKLAVQNTGELFF
-	TRBJ1-1	TRBD1	TRBV6-2/TRBV6-3	TGTGCCAGCAGTTTCCCGGCGGGACAGGGGTTACAGAACACTGAAGCTTTCTTT	CASSFPAGQGLQNTEAFF
-	TRBJ2-7	TRBD2	TRBV4-2	TGTGCCAGCAGCCAATTATCTAGCGGGAGCCCTTACGAGCAGTACTTC	CASSQLSSGSPYEQYF
-	TRBJ2-7	TRBD2	TRBV7-9	TGTGCCAGCAGCTTCCCCTTTGGCGGGAGCGGATCCTACGAGCAGTACTTC	CASSFPFGGSGSYEQYF
-	TRBJ1-1	TRBD1	TRBV6-5	TGTGCCACCCGACAGGGCATGAACACTGAAGCTTTCTTT	CATRQGMNTEAFF
-	TRBJ2-3	-	TRBV6-5	TGTGCCAGCAGTTTGGAGACTCTTGGGACAGATACGCAGTATTTT	CASSLETLGTDTQYF
-	TRBJ2-1	TRBD2	TRBV5-1	TGCGCCAGCAGCTTCCAACTAGCGGGAGGATCTACGAATGAGCAGTTCTTC	CASSFQLAGGSTNEQFF
-	TRBJ2-2	TRBD1	TRBV7-7	TGTGCTAGCAGCTCAGGGGCAGGGGGAACCGGGGAGCTGTTTTTT	CASSSGAGGTGELFF
-	TRBJ2-3	TRBD1	TRBV3-1/TRBV3-2	TGTGCCAGCAGTCTAGCAGGGGGACCTCACACAGATACGCAGTATTTT	CASSLAGGPHTDTQYF
-	TRBJ1-2	TRBD1	TRBV27	TGTGCCACCTTTAGGGGGCCGCAGGGCTACACCTTC	CATFRGPQGYTF
-	TRBJ2-3	TRBD2	TRBV19	TGTGCCAGTAGTGCAAGACTAGCGGGAGGTACAGATACGCAGTATTTT	CASSARLAGGTDTQYF
-	TRBJ2-7	-	TRBV28	TGTGCCAGCCAAACGGGGTTCTCCTACGAGCAGTACTTC	CASQTGFSYEQYF
-	TRBJ2-3	TRBD2	TRBV2	TGTGCCAGCAGTGCAGGGCGGGGGGATACGCAGTATTTT	CASSAGRGDTQYF
-	TRBJ1-3	-	TRBV2	TGTGCCAGCGTCCGAGACTCTGGAAACACCATATATTTT	CASVRDSGNTIYF
-	TRBJ2-2	-	TRBV6-5	TGTGCCAGCAGTTACGGGAGTTTTGGCACCGGGGAGCTGTTTTTT	CASSYGSFGTGELFF
-	TRBJ2-3	TRBD2	TRBV3-1/TRBV3-2	TGTGCCAGCAGCCAAGATTTTGGACTAGCGGGAGCGGACACAGATACGCAGTATTTT	CASSQDFGLAGADTDTQYF
-	TRBJ2-7	-	TRBV12-1	TGTGCCAGCAGCTTTGCCTGGGGAGACGAGCAGTACTTC	CASSFAWGDEQYF
-	TRBJ2-3	TRBD2	TRBV30	TGTGCCTGGAGTAAAGGACTAGCGGGACAAGGAGATACGCAGTATTTT	CAWSKGLAGQGDTQYF
-	TRBJ1-1	TRBD1	TRBV29-1	TGCAGCGCTCAGACAGGGGGAGGCACTGAAGCTTTCTTT	CSAQTGGGTEAFF
-	TRBJ2-7	TRBD2	TRBV29-1	TGCAGCGTTGAAGATCAAGGGAGGGCCCACTACGAGCAGTACTTC	CSVEDQGRAHYEQYF
once	TRBJ2-5	TRBD1	TRBV2	TGTGCCAGCATGAGAAGAACCCTGACAGGGGGCGCGGAGACCCAGTACTTC	CASMRRTLTGGAETQYF
-	TRBJ2-1	-	TRBV11-2	TGTGCCAGCAGCTTAGTCTTCGGGGCCTACAATGAGCAGTTCTTC	CASSLVFGAYNEQFF